Listed below are T cell receptor beta chains from one sample, sequenced in a study of Tregs in tolerant kidney transplant recipients. Some clones are missing from TCRdb's copy, which holds only in-frame ones; the method was immunoSEQ multiplex PCR. The repertoire includes 75,000 to 85,000 clones, more than 85% of them detected once, and roughly 0.35% sits in the top ten. The source material was Tregs from blood, sampled before the transplant. The receptors stem from a human donor who received a combined kidney and bone marrow transplant. CDR3s include the opening cysteine and the closing phenylalanine or tryptophan. Each record gives: J gene, clone size, V gene, D gene, CDR3 DNA, CDR3 protein. A D gene is named only where the DNA matches it firmly. The size of a clone is reported for some rows only, either as once, few or many, or as a class for expanded clones.

j_call: TRBJ1-2; clone_size: NA; v_call: TRBV28; d_call: NA; cdr3_nt: TGTGCCAGCGTATCAGGGGATCTAAATTATGGCTACACCTTC; cdr3_aa: CASVSGDLNYGYTF
j_call: TRBJ2-7; clone_size: NA; v_call: TRBV28; d_call: NA; cdr3_nt: TGTGCCAGCAGCCCCGGGGCCTACGAGCAGTACTTC; cdr3_aa: CASSPGAYEQYF
j_call: TRBJ2-1; clone_size: NA; v_call: TRBV4-2; d_call: TRBD2; cdr3_nt: TGTGCCAGCAGCCAAGACCTAGCGGGAGAGAACAATGAGCAGTTCTTC; cdr3_aa: CASSQDLAGENNEQFF
j_call: TRBJ2-5; clone_size: NA; v_call: TRBV7-3; d_call: NA; cdr3_nt: TGTGCCAGCAGCTCCCAGCCGGGGTTCGAAGAGACCCAGTACTTC; cdr3_aa: CASSSQPGFEETQYF
j_call: TRBJ2-5; clone_size: NA; v_call: TRBV2; d_call: NA; cdr3_nt: TGTGCCAGCAGCAGAGGTAGTGAGACCCAGTACTTC; cdr3_aa: CASSRGSETQYF
j_call: TRBJ2-5; clone_size: NA; v_call: TRBV11-1; d_call: NA; cdr3_nt: TGTGCCAGCAGCTTAGCAGGGGAAACCCAAGAGACCCAGTACTTC; cdr3_aa: CASSLAGETQETQYF
j_call: TRBJ2-7; clone_size: NA; v_call: TRBV28; d_call: NA; cdr3_nt: TGTGCCAGCAGTCCCCCGGCGATAGCGTTCAACGAGCAGTACTTC; cdr3_aa: CASSPPAIAFNEQYF
j_call: TRBJ2-7; clone_size: NA; v_call: TRBV7-3; d_call: TRBD1; cdr3_nt: TGTGCCAGCAGCACGACAGGGGGTGAGCAGTACTTC; cdr3_aa: CASSTTGGEQYF
j_call: TRBJ2-5; clone_size: NA; v_call: TRBV5-5; d_call: NA; cdr3_nt: TGTGCCAGCAGCAGCGACAGGAGAATGAGGCGAGAGACCCAGTACTTC; cdr3_aa: CASSSDRRMRRETQYF
j_call: TRBJ2-5; clone_size: NA; v_call: TRBV7-2; d_call: NA; cdr3_nt: TGTGCCAGCAGCCCGCCTACAGAGACCCAGTACTTC; cdr3_aa: CASSPPTETQYF
j_call: TRBJ2-7; clone_size: NA; v_call: TRBV11-2; d_call: NA; cdr3_nt: TGTGCCAGCAGCTTATTTAGCTCCGAGCAGTACTTC; cdr3_aa: CASSLFSSEQYF
j_call: TRBJ2-2; clone_size: once; v_call: TRBV9; d_call: NA; cdr3_nt: TGTGCCAGCAGCGTAGACTACACCGGGGAGCTGTTTTTT; cdr3_aa: CASSVDYTGELFF
j_call: TRBJ2-3; clone_size: NA; v_call: TRBV5-1; d_call: TRBD2; cdr3_nt: TGCGCCAGCAGCTTGGCCACTAGCGGCGCAGATACGCAGTATTTT; cdr3_aa: CASSLATSGADTQYF
j_call: TRBJ2-3; clone_size: NA; v_call: TRBV10-2; d_call: NA; cdr3_nt: TGCGCCAGCAGTGAGGGTTCGGGACTCACAGATACGCAGTATTTT; cdr3_aa: CASSEGSGLTDTQYF
j_call: TRBJ1-1; clone_size: NA; v_call: TRBV6-5; d_call: TRBD1; cdr3_nt: TGTGCCAGCAGTTATGGGGACAGCACTGAAGCTTTCTTT; cdr3_aa: CASSYGDSTEAFF
j_call: TRBJ2-2; clone_size: NA; v_call: TRBV4-2; d_call: NA; cdr3_nt: TGTGCCAGCAGCTTTAACAGGGGGGAGCTGTTTTTT; cdr3_aa: CASSFNRGELFF
j_call: TRBJ2-1; clone_size: NA; v_call: TRBV18; d_call: NA; cdr3_nt: TGTGCCAGCTCACCAAGGATTTATGGAGGGGGCATTGGCTCCTACAATGAGCAGTTCTTC; cdr3_aa: CASSPRIYGGGIGSYNEQFF
j_call: TRBJ2-7; clone_size: once; v_call: TRBV7-6; d_call: NA; cdr3_nt: TGTGCCAGCAGCTTAGTGGACAGCCTGTACTCCTACGAGCAGTACTTC; cdr3_aa: CASSLVDSLYSYEQYF
j_call: TRBJ1-5; clone_size: once; v_call: TRBV6-1; d_call: TRBD1; cdr3_nt: TGTGCCAGCACTACAGGGGAGATAAATCAGCCCCAGCATTTT; cdr3_aa: CASTTGEINQPQHF
j_call: TRBJ2-1; clone_size: NA; v_call: TRBV28; d_call: NA; cdr3_nt: TGTGCCAGCAGTCCCGGGTACAATGAGCAGTTCTTC; cdr3_aa: CASSPGYNEQFF
j_call: TRBJ2-5; clone_size: once; v_call: TRBV18; d_call: TRBD1; cdr3_nt: TGTGCCAGCTCACCATTGACAGGGACATCGCAAGAGACCCAGTACTTC; cdr3_aa: CASSPLTGTSQETQYF
j_call: TRBJ1-1; clone_size: once; v_call: TRBV19; d_call: NA; cdr3_nt: TGTGCCAGTAAGGGAGGGTGGCCTGAAGCTTTCTTT; cdr3_aa: CASKGGWPEAFF
j_call: TRBJ2-7; clone_size: NA; v_call: TRBV29-1; d_call: NA; cdr3_nt: TGCAGCGCCTCGGAGGGCAGCTCCTACGAGCAGTACTTC; cdr3_aa: CSASEGSSYEQYF
j_call: TRBJ2-7; clone_size: few; v_call: TRBV28; d_call: TRBD1; cdr3_nt: TGTGCCAGCGGGACAGGAGTTCCCTCCTACGAGCAGTACTTC; cdr3_aa: CASGTGVPSYEQYF
j_call: TRBJ1-2; clone_size: NA; v_call: TRBV5-4; d_call: TRBD1; cdr3_nt: TGTGCCAGCAGCTTCGGACAGGGACTTCAATATGGCTACACCTTC; cdr3_aa: CASSFGQGLQYGYTF
j_call: TRBJ1-3; clone_size: NA; v_call: TRBV6-5; d_call: NA; cdr3_nt: TGTGCCAGCAGTCAGAGATCAGCTGGAAACACCATATATTTT; cdr3_aa: CASSQRSAGNTIYF
j_call: TRBJ1-1; clone_size: NA; v_call: TRBV29-1; d_call: TRBD1; cdr3_nt: TGCAGCGTCGACAGGGAGAACACTGAAGCTTTCTTT; cdr3_aa: CSVDRENTEAFF
j_call: TRBJ2-2; clone_size: NA; v_call: TRBV9; d_call: NA; cdr3_nt: TGTGCCAGCAGCGTAGGTACCGACTTCACCGGGGAGCTGTTTTTT; cdr3_aa: CASSVGTDFTGELFF
j_call: TRBJ2-3; clone_size: NA; v_call: TRBV13; d_call: TRBD2; cdr3_nt: TGTGCCAGCACCCTACTAGCGGCTGGACCAACAGATACGCAGTATTTT; cdr3_aa: CASTLLAAGPTDTQYF
j_call: TRBJ1-2; clone_size: NA; v_call: TRBV2; d_call: NA; cdr3_nt: TGTGCCAGCAGTGAACTTGGGTATGGCTACACCTTC; cdr3_aa: CASSELGYGYTF
j_call: TRBJ2-6; clone_size: NA; v_call: TRBV27; d_call: NA; cdr3_nt: TGTGCCAGCAGGAGAATACACTCTGGGGCCAACGTCCTGACTTTC; cdr3_aa: CASRRIHSGANVLTF
j_call: TRBJ1-2; clone_size: NA; v_call: TRBV5-4; d_call: TRBD1; cdr3_nt: TGTGCCAGCAACCAAATACAGGGGGCTAACTATGGCTACACCTTC; cdr3_aa: CASNQIQGANYGYTF
j_call: TRBJ2-1; clone_size: NA; v_call: TRBV5-1; d_call: NA; cdr3_nt: TGCGCCAGCAGCCTCTCCTATTCCTCCTACAATGAGCAGTTCTTC; cdr3_aa: CASSLSYSSYNEQFF
j_call: TRBJ2-1; clone_size: NA; v_call: TRBV7-2; d_call: NA; cdr3_nt: TGTGCCAGCAGCTTGGGACGGAACAATGAGCAGTTCTTC; cdr3_aa: CASSLGRNNEQFF
j_call: TRBJ2-7; clone_size: once; v_call: TRBV30; d_call: TRBD2; cdr3_nt: TGTGCCTGGACTAGCGGGAGTTACGAGCAGTACTTC; cdr3_aa: CAWTSGSYEQYF
j_call: TRBJ2-6; clone_size: NA; v_call: TRBV6-1; d_call: NA; cdr3_nt: TGTGCCAGCAGTGAATTCTCCCGTGGGGCCAACGTCCTGACTTTC; cdr3_aa: CASSEFSRGANVLTF
j_call: TRBJ1-4; clone_size: NA; v_call: TRBV7-2; d_call: TRBD1; cdr3_nt: TGTGCCAGCAGCAGCGGACAGGGGGAAAAACTGTTTTTT; cdr3_aa: CASSSGQGEKLFF
j_call: TRBJ2-7; clone_size: few; v_call: TRBV6-1; d_call: TRBD2; cdr3_nt: TGTGCCAGCAGTGAAGGGGGGACTAGAACCTACGAGCAGTACTTC; cdr3_aa: CASSEGGTRTYEQYF
j_call: TRBJ2-2; clone_size: NA; v_call: TRBV12-5; d_call: NA; cdr3_nt: TGTGCTAGTGGTTTGGGGGGTCCCGCCGGGGAGCTGTTTTTT; cdr3_aa: CASGLGGPAGELFF
j_call: TRBJ1-6; clone_size: NA; v_call: TRBV4-1; d_call: NA; cdr3_nt: TGCGCCAGCAGCCAAGCCTCAGGACGGGTGAGCTCCTATAATTCACCCCTCCACTTT; cdr3_aa: CASSQASGRVSSYNSPLHF